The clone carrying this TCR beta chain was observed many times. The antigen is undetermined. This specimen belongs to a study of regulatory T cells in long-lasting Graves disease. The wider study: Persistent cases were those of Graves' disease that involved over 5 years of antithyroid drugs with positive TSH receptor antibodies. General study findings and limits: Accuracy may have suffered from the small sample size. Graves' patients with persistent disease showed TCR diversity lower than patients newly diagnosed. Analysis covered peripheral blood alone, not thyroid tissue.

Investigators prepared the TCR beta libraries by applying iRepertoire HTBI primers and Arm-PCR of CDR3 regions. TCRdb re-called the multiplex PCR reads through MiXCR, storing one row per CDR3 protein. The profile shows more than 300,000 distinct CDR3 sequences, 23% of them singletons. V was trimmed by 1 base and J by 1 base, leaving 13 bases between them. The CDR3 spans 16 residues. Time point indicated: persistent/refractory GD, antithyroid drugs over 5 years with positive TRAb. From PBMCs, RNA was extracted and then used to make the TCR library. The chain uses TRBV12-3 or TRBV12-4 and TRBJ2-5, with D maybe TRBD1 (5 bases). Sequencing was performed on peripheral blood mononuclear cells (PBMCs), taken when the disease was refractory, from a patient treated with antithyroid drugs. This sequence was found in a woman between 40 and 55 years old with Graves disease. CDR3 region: CASSLGAGSGQETQYF. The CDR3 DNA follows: TGTGCCAGCAGTTTAGGAGCAGGGTCGGGCCAAGAGACCCAGTACTTC.